Below are 22 T cell receptor beta chains sequenced from a single sample in a study of T cell responses to AZD1222 COVID-19 vaccine. Profiled with immunoSEQ multiplex PCR; TCRdb holds only in-frame clones, not every one. The data show 59,000 or so clones, around 80% seen once. The sample was peripheral blood, taken on day 0 of AZD1222 vaccination. These receptors were taken from an adult in good health.

The chain couples TRBV6-5 to TRBJ1-5; no reliable D call. CDR1 MNHEY and CDR2 SVGAGI come from the germline V gene. V was shortened by 4 bases and J by 11 bases, with 15 bases between the two germline ends. This CDR3 has 13 residues. In DNA form, the CDR3 reads TGTGCCAGCAGTTCCACCCTCCTGGCGGCCCAGCATTTT. Amino acids: CASSSTLLAAQHF.

CDR3 nucleotides: TGTGCCAGCAGTTCCCCGGGACAGGGGGCCTATCAGCCCCAGCATTTT. This sequence encodes CASSSPGQGAYQPQHF. The chain links TRBV6-6 to TRBJ1-5, with TRBD1 matching 12 bases. The germline V gene encodes CDR1 MNHNY and CDR2 SVGAGI (reference sequence). V shed 4 bases, J shed 5 bases, and the junction held 6 bases outside the gene matches. This CDR3 contains 16 residues.

The V and J genes are TRBV20-1 and TRBJ2-5; tentative D call: TRBD1 (6 bases). In germline, CDR1 is DFQATT, CDR2 SNEGSKA (reference sequence). The CDR3 spans 11 residues. The CDR3 DNA sequence: TGCCGTCACAGGGATGCAGAGACCCAGTACTTC. It specifies CRHRDAETQYF.

V usage is TRBV6-5 and J usage is TRBJ2-7, with D perhaps TRBD2 (7 bases). Germline-derived CDR1 and CDR2 are MNHEY and SVGAGI. V was trimmed by 7 bases and J by 2 bases, leaving 18 bases between them. The CDR3 loop spans 15 amino acids. CDR3 coding DNA: TGTGCCAGCACCGGAGGGGGGGCTTTCGCCTACGAGCAGTACTTC. Its translation: CASTGGGAFAYEQYF.

This CDR3 is CARRKSRAPGLAGGQETQYF. The CDR3 DNA reads TGTGCCAGAAGGAAAAGCCGTGCACCGGGACTAGCGGGAGGTCAAGAGACCCAGTACTTC. The V gene is TRBV5-3, the J gene TRBJ2-5; 15 nucleotides align to TRBD2. TRBV5-3 has ORF status, its function being uncertain. The length of the CDR3 is 20 residues. Trimming at V came to 5 bases and at J to 2 bases, leaving 16 bases not matched to a gene.

This chain links TRBV5-1 with TRBJ2-7, with D unclear. With 4 bases removed from V and 5 bases from J, the gap between germline ends came to 10 bases. The CDR3 length is 12 residues. The V gene's germline CDR1 is SGHRS and CDR2 YFSETQ. The CDR3 spells CASSADRNEQYF. The CDR3 DNA reads as TGCGCCAGCAGCGCGGACCGGAACGAGCAGTACTTC.

The chain joins TRBV6-6 to TRBJ1-2, with TRBD1 matching 8 bases. Germline CDR1 reads MNHNY; CDR2 reads SVGAGI (reference sequence). With V trimmed by 4 bases and J by 2 bases, 9 bases remained unmatched. This CDR3 region has 16 residues. The DNA for the CDR3 is TGTGCCAGCAGTTCCCTAACGACAGGGGCGAACTATGGCTACACCTTC. Its translation: CASSSLTTGANYGYTF.

The chain employs TRBV5-8 and TRBJ1-6; tentative D call: TRBD1 (5 bases). Germline loops: CDR1 SGHTS, CDR2 YDEGEE. Trimming took off 3 bases at V and 9 bases at J, with 19 bases between the two ends. The CDR3 sequence is 16 residues long. CDR3 residues: CASSSSLRVGTSPLHF. The CDR3, as DNA: TGTGCCAGCAGCTCATCCCTGAGGGTAGGGACTTCACCCCTCCACTTT.

For the CDR3, the DNA is TGTGCCAGAAGCTTAGGGGCGCGGGATCAGCCCCAGCATTTT. Amino acid sequence: CARSLGARDQPQHF. V and J are TRBV5-3 and TRBJ1-5; perhaps TRBD1 as D (5 bases). TRBV5-3 is annotated as an ORF whose role is uncertain. The CDR3 has 14 amino acids. Trimming removed 2 bases from V and 5 bases from J, with 11 bases in between.

The CDR3 region is CASSLFGGADRYEQYF. CDR3 nucleotides: TGTGCCAGCAGCTTATTCGGGGGGGCGGACAGATACGAGCAGTACTTC. This chain links TRBV11-2 with TRBJ2-7; 8 bases agree with TRBD2. Germline CDR1 and CDR2: SGHAT and FQNNGV. The V and J ends lost 2 bases and 4 bases, in that order; junction bases with no gene match: 10. This CDR3 region has 16 residues.

The rearrangement joins TRBV19 to TRBJ2-3, with 13 bases matching TRBD2. The CDR3 runs 16 residues. Unmatched junction bases numbered 6, after V lost 5 bases and J lost 4 bases. Germline V lookup: CDR1 LNHDA, CDR2 SQIVND (reference sequence). CDR3 protein: CASSSWTSGSADTQYF. Here the CDR3 DNA reads TGTGCCAGTAGTTCCTGGACTAGCGGGAGTGCAGATACGCAGTATTTT.

The gene calls are TRBV7-9 and TRBJ2-7, with D unresolved. Germline V gene lookup returns CDR1 SEHNR and CDR2 FQNEAQ (reference sequence). With 1 base removed from V and 2 bases from J, the gap between germline ends came to 9 bases. This CDR3 spans 14 amino acids. DNA for the CDR3: TGTGCCAGCAGCTTAGGTGACGGCCCCTACGAGCAGTACTTC. It yields the protein CASSLGDGPYEQYF.

The chain links TRBV18 to TRBJ1-6; 8 nucleotides agree with TRBD1. The trim removed 6 bases at V and 9 bases at J, leaving 7 bases unmatched. CDR1 KGHSH and CDR2 LQKENI come from the germline V gene. The CDR3 consists of 14 residues. The CDR3 sequence is CASSGQGTGSPLHF. The DNA for the CDR3 is TGTGCCAGCTCCGGACAGGGAACGGGTTCACCCCTCCACTTT.

Notes on this clone: The sample holds other DNA sequences that translate to the same CDR3. The chain employs TRBV7-8 and TRBJ2-1; a weak D match, TRBD1 (6 bases). The CDR3 totals 13 residues. CDR1 and CDR2 (germline): SGHVS, FQNEAQ. The V end lost 5 bases, the J end lost 3 bases, and 8 bases lay between the germline ends. The CDR3 spells CASSLQGYNEQFF. CDR3 nucleotide sequence: TGTGCCAGCAGCCTACAGGGCTACAATGAGCAGTTCTTC.

This clone was seen more than once but under ten times. The J gene is TRBJ1-2, the V gene TRBV11-1; a weak D match, TRBD1 (6 bases). Germline V gives CDR1 SGHAT, CDR2 FQDESV (reference sequence). This CDR3 comprises 13 residues. The V and J ends lost 5 bases and 7 bases respectively, with 14 bases between them. In DNA, the CDR3 is TGTGCCAGCAGCCGGCAGGGGCTACCTGGCTACACCTTC. As protein: CASSRQGLPGYTF.

The chain carries TRBV9 and TRBJ1-1, with D hard to call. The V and J ends lost 4 bases and 1 base respectively, with 14 bases between them. The germline V gene encodes CDR1 SGDLS and CDR2 YYNGEE. The CDR3 contains 15 residues. CDR3 loop: CASSPSGVRNTEAFF. For the CDR3, the DNA is TGTGCCAGCAGCCCATCTGGTGTGCGGAACACTGAAGCTTTCTTT.

This rearrangement joins TRBV5-1 to TRBJ2-5; 14 bases are shared with TRBD2. The germline gives CDR1 SGHRS, CDR2 YFSETQ. The junction had 8 bases not matched to a gene; V was cut back by 4 bases and J by 0 bases. The CDR3 loop spans 18 amino acids. The CDR3 protein is CASSTGLAGGRDQETQYF. As DNA, the CDR3 is TGCGCCAGCAGCACCGGACTAGCGGGGGGCCGGGACCAAGAGACCCAGTACTTC.

J is TRBJ2-3 and V is TRBV29-1; D is possibly TRBD1 (5 bases). There are 16 residues in the CDR3. Germline V gives CDR1 SQVTM, CDR2 ANQGSEA. V lost 2 bases, J lost 5 bases, and 20 bases lay in between. CDR3 sequence reads: CSVEYSRVGAQDTQYF. In nucleotides, the CDR3 is TGCAGCGTTGAATATTCCAGGGTGGGTGCACAAGATACGCAGTATTTT.

The V and J genes are TRBV5-1 and TRBJ2-1, with D maybe TRBD2 (6 bases). Trimming stripped 0 bases from V and 9 bases from J, with 13 bases between. The CDR3 consists of 14 residues. Germline values: CDR1 SGHRS, CDR2 YFSETQ. CDR3 nucleotide sequence: TGCGCCAGCAGCTTGGAGGGTAGCGGCGGTGAGCAGTTCTTC. Translation: CASSLEGSGGEQFF.

This clone is a singleton in its sample. CDR3 nucleotides: TGTGCCAGTAGTAGTATTAACCTGGAGGACCCCTCGGACTATGGCTACACCTTC. Translating gives CASSSINLEDPSDYGYTF. This chain joins TRBV19 and TRBJ1-2; D ambiguous. This CDR3 region has 18 residues. Germline V gene sequence: CDR1 LNHDA, CDR2 SQIVND (reference sequence). V was clipped by 4 bases and J by 3 bases, with 24 bases between them.

The rearrangement uses TRBV2 and TRBJ2-2; 12 nucleotides match TRBD2. Germline CDR1 is SNHLY and CDR2 is FYNNEI. The V gene end was trimmed by 6 bases and the J gene end by 7 bases; junction bases not matched to a gene: 6. The CDR3 extends over 15 amino acids. This chain's CDR3 is CASRGTSGRIGELFF. Written as DNA, the CDR3 is TGTGCCAGCAGAGGGACTAGCGGGCGTATCGGGGAGCTGTTTTTT.

This clone was counted once. The chain employs TRBV7-8 and TRBJ1-2; weak D call: TRBD1 (5 bases). The V end lost 4 bases, the J end lost 4 bases, and 10 bases lay between the germline ends. The V gene's germline CDR1 is SGHVS and CDR2 FQNEAQ. The CDR3 has 13 amino acids. CDR3 nucleotide sequence: TGTGCCAGCAGCTCGACAGTTTTCTATGGCTACACCTTC. Amino acid sequence: CASSSTVFYGYTF.